This T cell receptor beta chain was found in a study of blood T cell repertoires in COVID-19. The germline V gene encodes CDR1 ENHRY and CDR2 SYGVKD. The CDR3 sequence is 12 residues long. V shed 6 bases, J shed 5 bases, and the junction held 1 base outside the gene matches. The table came from immunoSEQ multiplex PCR; TCRdb's copy has only in-frame clones and leaves some out. The table records about 150,000 clones, roughly 80% of them present only once. The TCR sequence derives from a human donor in a cohort sampled during active COVID-19. Source material: peripheral blood. V gene TRBV10-3 combines with J gene TRBJ2-7; 10 nucleotides line up with TRBD1. CDR3 protein: CAIRTGGNEQYF. For the CDR3, the DNA is TGTGCCATCAGGACAGGGGGCAACGAGCAGTACTTC.